There are many counts of the clone carrying this T cell receptor (beta chain). Its target is unknown. This CDR3 has 16 residues. Germline V gene sequence: CDR1 WSHSY, CDR2 SAAADI. Trimming cost V 4 bases and J 4 bases; bases outside gene matches: 13. This sample is drawn from a study of immune heterogeneity within non-small cell lung tumors. The overall study: Tumors were classified as 4 squamous cell carcinomas, 10 non-squamous carcinomas and 1 not otherwise specified.

Study-level points and caveats: The study found high-frequency T-cell receptor beta clonotypes largely distinct between individual patients. Within a patient, dominant CDR3 beta clonotypes were shared across sites, though different locations had unique frequent clones.

Per sample, 600 ng of bulk tumor genomic DNA was the template used. Every primary tumor yielded several biopsies, spaced far apart, that were taken during surgery. Patients had untreated, newly diagnosed non-small cell lung cancer and underwent curative surgery. The donor pool consisted of newly diagnosed non-small cell lung cancer patients who were having surgery with curative intent. Multiplex PCR amplified the TCR beta CDR3 region. Its first round ran for nine to eleven cycles with 32 V and 13 J primers. From the multiplex PCR reads, TCRdb called clonotypes with MiXCR, one entry per CDR3 protein. Here the sample spans over 30,000 distinct CDR3 sequences, less than 35% being singletons.

The sequenced sample consisted of lung tumor tissue. The receptor was isolated from a middle-aged man with non-small cell lung cancer. This chain links TRBV10-2 with TRBJ2-7; 7 nucleotides align to TRBD2. CDR3 sequence reads: CASSGGGGLDTYEQYF. CDR3 DNA sequence: TGCGCCAGCAGTGGGGGGGGAGGACTGGACACGTACGAGCAGTACTTC.